The 20 T cell receptor beta chains below come from one sample, sequenced in a study of CD8 T cells in ankylosing spondylitis. TCRdb analysed the 5' RACE reads with MiXCR anew, one entry per CDR3 protein. The sample has approximately 140,000 distinct CDR3 sequences, 7% to 10% seen once. The source material was synovial fluid, either unsorted or a sorted T cell fraction (not recorded which). The receptors originated from a male donor with ankylosing spondylitis.

The chain employs TRBV5-4 and TRBJ2-1, with D possibly TRBD2 on 5 matching bases. Germline V gene data show CDR1 as SGHNT and CDR2 as YYREEE (reference sequence). The CDR3 has 14 amino acids. V dropped 4 bases and J dropped 4 bases, with 12 bases sitting between them. The CDR3 here is CASSAGLLYNEQFF. CDR3 sequence (DNA): TGTGCCAGCAGCGCCGGACTCTTATACAATGAGCAGTTCTTC.

Concerning this clonotype itself: A much larger clone lies a single base off, so this may be a read error. The gene calls are TRBV9 and TRBJ2-1; D gene ambiguous. Between the trimmed V and J ends, which lost 6 bases and 4 bases, there was a span of 20 bases. Germline CDR1 SGDLS, CDR2 YYNGEE. CDR3 length: 16 residues. In DNA form, the CDR3 reads TGTGCCAGCAACGTTATGTCGGGCCCCTCATACAATGAGCAGTTCTTC. This translates into CASNVMSGPSYNEQFF.

This clonotype turned up a few times. V usage is TRBV5-5 and J usage is TRBJ2-4; D unresolved. The CDR3 spans 15 residues. Germline-derived CDR1 and CDR2 are SGHKS and YYEKEE (reference sequence). V shed 1 base and J shed 0 bases, with 8 bases lying between them. The CDR3 sequence: CASSLYNLAKNIQYF. The CDR3 DNA reads TGTGCCAGCAGCTTGTACAATTTAGCCAAAAACATTCAGTACTTC.

For this clonotype: A much larger clone lies one base from this, so it may be a read error. The chain links TRBV9 to TRBJ2-7; TRBD2 matches 9 bases. There are 14 residues in the CDR3. The germline V gene has CDR1 SGDLS and CDR2 YYNGEE. Trimming cost V 4 bases and J 2 bases; bases outside gene matches: 4. DNA of the CDR3: TGTGCCAGCAGCACCAGGACTAGCGCCTACGAGCAGTACTTC. This codes for CASSTRTSAYEQYF.

This clonotype has at least ten counts. The chain employs TRBV20-1 and TRBJ2-7; no clear D. CDR1 and CDR2 (germline): DFQATT, SNEGSKA (reference sequence). The CDR3 loop spans 13 amino acids. V lost 0 bases, J lost 5 bases, and 11 bases lay in between. The CDR3 DNA reads as TGCAGTGCTAGAGATATAACGATTCACGAGCAGTACTTC. It codes for CSARDITIHEQYF.

There are many counts of this clonotype. V is TRBV27 and J is TRBJ2-1; 8 bases are shared with TRBD2. After removal of 1 base from V and 8 bases from J, the junction contained 1 base not matched to a gene. CDR1 and CDR2 (germline): MNHEY, SMNVEV (reference sequence). This CDR3 is built from 13 residues. The CDR3 coding sequence is TGTGCCAGCAGTTTATATAGCGGGGATGAGCAGTTCTTC. Translated, it gives CASSLYSGDEQFF.

This clonotype has ten or more counts. The chain recombines TRBV6-5 with TRBJ2-2, with D perhaps being TRBD1 or TRBD2 (5 bases each). V lost 2 bases and J lost 4, with 5 bases in between. The length of the CDR3 is 13 residues. From germline, CDR1 is MNHEY and CDR2 SVGAGI. The CDR3 protein is CASSYGTTGELFF. As DNA, the CDR3 is TGTGCCAGCAGTTACGGGACCACCGGGGAGCTGTTTTTT.

This clonotype was detected ten times or more. The chain recombines TRBV7-9 with TRBJ2-3; no clear D gene. The CDR3 is 15 residues long. CDR1 and CDR2 from the germline V gene are SEHNR and FQNEAQ (reference sequence). V lost 5 bases and J 2 bases, leaving 14 bases between the germline ends. CDR3 nucleotide sequence: TGTGCCAGCAGCCCTAATCCGAGTTTCACAGATACGCAGTATTTT. Residues: CASSPNPSFTDTQYF.

The genes are TRBV27 and TRBJ2-2; 7 positions match TRBD2. The germline gives CDR1 MNHEY, CDR2 SMNVEV (reference sequence). The CDR3 consists of 15 residues. The ends lost 6 bases at V and 5 bases at J; junction bases unmatched: 9. The CDR3 sequence: CASSSRLARTGELFF. In DNA form, the CDR3 reads TGTGCCAGCAGCTCAAGACTAGCCAGGACCGGGGAGCTGTTTTTT.

The V gene is TRBV2, the J gene TRBJ2-7; D is ambiguous. Germline V gene data show CDR1 as SNHLY and CDR2 as FYNNEI. V was shortened by 4 bases and J by 7 bases, with 11 bases between the two germline ends. The CDR3 sequence is 12 residues long. Here the CDR3 reads CASSAGLGEQYF. CDR3 sequence (DNA): TGTGCCAGCAGTGCTGGCTTAGGGGAGCAGTACTTC.

About this clonotype itself: Possible read error: a much larger clone is one base away. The conserved phenylalanine or tryptophan is not found at the CDR3 terminus, so this likely reflects a read error. CDR3 nucleotides: TGTGCCAGCAGCACCGGGACTAGCGGGAAGTACACAGATACGCAGTATTCT. This gives the protein CASSTGTSGKYTDTQYS. The chain is built from TRBV4-2 and TRBJ2-3, with 13 nucleotides matching TRBD2. CDR1 is LGHNA, CDR2 YNFKEQ, per germline. The CDR3 consists of 17 residues. V shed 5 bases and J 2 bases; nucleotides not matched to a gene: 7.

This clonotype was picked up a small number of times. The chain is built from TRBV11-2 and TRBJ1-2, with 8 positions matching TRBD1. The CDR3 sequence is 15 residues long. V lost 5 bases, J lost 4 bases, and 9 bases stayed unmatched. CDR1 is SGHAT, CDR2 FQNNGV, per germline. CDR3 loop: CASSPTGTGIYGYTF. Here the CDR3 DNA reads TGTGCCAGCAGCCCGACCGGGACAGGAATCTATGGCTACACCTTC.

This clonotype occurred many times. This sequence joins TRBV12-3 or TRBV12-4 and TRBJ2-7, with 10 bases matching TRBD1. The CDR3 is 13 amino acids. Trimming took 11 bases from V and 7 from J; bases not matched to a gene: 11. CDR3 loop: CAWGGTGVGEQYF. In DNA form, the CDR3 reads TGTGCCTGGGGGGGGACAGGGGTCGGAGAGCAGTACTTC.

This clonotype was found a few times. V gene TRBV5-1 combines with J gene TRBJ1-4; tentative D call: TRBD1 (6 bases). V gave up 0 bases and J gave up 1 base, with 13 bases separating them. Looked up from germline, CDR1 is SGHRS and CDR2 is YFSETQ. The CDR3 has 17 residues. The DNA for the CDR3 is TGCGCCAGCAGCTTGGTCGGACAGCTTCTAACTAATGAAAAACTGTTTTTT. Residues: CASSLVGQLLTNEKLFF.

The chain uses TRBV15 and TRBJ2-7, with D perhaps being TRBD1 or TRBD2 (6 bases each). Trimming took 1 base from V and 4 from J, leaving 11 bases between them. In germline, CDR1 is LNHNV, CDR2 YYDKDF (reference sequence). The CDR3 runs 14 residues. CDR3: CATSRGRGQYEQYF. The CDR3 DNA follows: TGTGCCACCAGCAGAGGCCGGGGGCAGTACGAGCAGTACTTC.

This clonotype was seen many times. This chain uses TRBV18 with TRBJ1-2; TRBD1 might be the D (5 bases). The CDR3 runs to 13 residues. Germline values: CDR1 KGHSH, CDR2 LQKENI. Trimming took off 4 bases at V and 7 bases at J, with 13 bases between the two ends. The CDR3 sequence is CASSLAGTPGYTF. The CDR3 DNA sequence: TGTGCCAGCTCACTTGCCGGGACTCCTGGCTACACCTTC.

This clonotype was picked up a small number of times. The genes are TRBV6-5 and TRBJ2-5; the D gene is possibly TRBD2 (6 bases). This CDR3 region has 14 residues. The V and J ends lost 2 bases and 2 bases respectively, with 9 bases between them. The germline gives CDR1 MNHEY, CDR2 SVGAGI. CDR3 sequence: CASSYRDLQETQYF. DNA of the CDR3: TGTGCCAGCAGTTACCGGGACTTACAAGAGACCCAGTACTTC.

The chain combines TRBV7-9 with TRBJ1-1, with D perhaps matching TRBD1 (6 bases). The CDR3 covers 15 residues. CDR1 and CDR2 (germline): SEHNR, FQNEAQ (reference sequence). V lost 5 bases and J lost 0, with 13 bases in between. CDR3 residues: CASSTLRGMNTEAFF. The CDR3 DNA follows: TGTGCCAGCAGCACACTCAGGGGTATGAACACTGAAGCTTTCTTT. The full variable domain, rest sourced from reference TRBV7-9 and TRBJ1-1, is DTGVSQNPRHKITKRGQNVTFRCDPISEHNRLYWYRQTLGQGPEFLTYFQNEAQLEKSRLLSDRFSAERPKGSFSTLEIQRTEQGDSAMYLCASSTLRGMNTEAFFGQGTRLTVV.

The table lists this clonotype with many counts. The chain employs TRBV2 and TRBJ1-2, with D tentatively TRBD1 (5 bases). V shed 6 bases and J shed 6 bases, with 14 bases lying between them. Germline CDR1 SNHLY, CDR2 FYNNEI. The CDR3 runs to 13 residues. CDR3 sequence reads: CASRGPLWDGYTF. CDR3 sequence (DNA): TGTGCCAGCAGGGGACCTCTCTGGGATGGCTACACCTTC.

This clonotype was seen ten or more times. The chain joins TRBV20-1 to TRBJ2-5; D is tentatively TRBD1 or TRBD2 (5 bases each). The germline V gene has CDR1 DFQATT and CDR2 SNEGSKA (reference sequence). The CDR3 contains 15 residues. Between the trimmed V and J ends, which lost 2 bases and 7 bases, there was a span of 20 bases. The CDR3 region has the DNA TGCAGTGCTAGACCCGGGGCCCTTTTAGGTGGGACCCAGTACTTC. This translates into CSARPGALLGGTQYF.